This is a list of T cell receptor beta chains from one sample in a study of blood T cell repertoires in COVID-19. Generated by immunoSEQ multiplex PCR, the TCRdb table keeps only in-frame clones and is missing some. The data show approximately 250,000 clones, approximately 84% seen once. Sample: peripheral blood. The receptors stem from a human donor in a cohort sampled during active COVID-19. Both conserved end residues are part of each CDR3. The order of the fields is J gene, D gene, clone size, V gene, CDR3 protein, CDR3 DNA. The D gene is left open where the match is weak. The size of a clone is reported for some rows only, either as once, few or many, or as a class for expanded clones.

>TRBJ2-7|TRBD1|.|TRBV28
CASGQASSYEQYF
TGTGCCAGCGGACAGGCTAGCTCCTACGAGCAGTACTTC
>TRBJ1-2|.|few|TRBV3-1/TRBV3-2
CASSMPGFRGYTF
TGTGCCAGCAGCATGCCAGGGTTCCGTGGCTACACCTTC
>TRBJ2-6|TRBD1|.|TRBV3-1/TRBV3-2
CASSQQGATNSGANVLTF
TGTGCCAGCAGCCAACAGGGGGCGACGAACTCTGGGGCCAACGTCCTGACTTTC
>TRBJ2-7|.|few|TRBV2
CAIYGTEFSYEQYF
TGTGCCATTTACGGCACAGAATTCTCCTACGAGCAGTACTTC
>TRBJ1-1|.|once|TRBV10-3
CAISVGRGTEAFF
TGTGCCATCAGTGTCGGACGGGGCACTGAAGCTTTCTTT
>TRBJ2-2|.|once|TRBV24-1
CATSDIEDTGLDLVLFF
TGTGCCACCAGTGATATAGAAGACACAGGGTTGGACCTTGTGCTGTTTTTT
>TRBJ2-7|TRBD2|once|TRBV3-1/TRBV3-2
CASSQVSGAYEQYF
TGTGCCAGCAGCCAAGTAAGCGGGGCCTACGAGCAGTACTTC
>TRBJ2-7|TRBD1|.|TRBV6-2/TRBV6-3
CASSYFATGRFYEQYF
TGTGCCAGCAGTTACTTTGCGACAGGGAGATTTTACGAGCAGTACTTC
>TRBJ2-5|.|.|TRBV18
CASSLTGFQETQYF
TGTGCCAGCTCTCTTACAGGGTTTCAAGAGACCCAGTACTTC
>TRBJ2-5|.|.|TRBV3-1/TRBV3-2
CASSEGLGEGQTQYF
TGTGCCAGCAGCGAGGGACTGGGAGAGGGACAGACCCAGTACTTC
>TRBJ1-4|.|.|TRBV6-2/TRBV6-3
CASSSQPGGKLFF
TGTGCCAGCAGTTCCCAGCCCGGGGGGAAACTGTTTTTT
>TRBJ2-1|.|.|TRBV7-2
CASSLAELPPYNEQFF
TGTGCCAGCAGCTTAGCTGAACTTCCTCCCTACAATGAGCAGTTCTTC
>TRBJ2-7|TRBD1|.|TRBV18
CASSPGTGISEQYF
TGTGCCAGCTCACCCGGGACAGGGATCTCCGAGCAGTACTTC
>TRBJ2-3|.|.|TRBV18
CASSPPSADTQYF
TGTGCCAGCTCACCACCGTCCGCAGATACGCAGTATTTT
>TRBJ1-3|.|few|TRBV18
CASSPNSGNTIYF
TGTGCCAGCTCACCCAACTCTGGAAACACCATATATTTT
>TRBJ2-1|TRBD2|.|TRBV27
CASSQLAGADNEQFF
TGTGCCAGCAGCCAACTAGCGGGAGCTGACAATGAGCAGTTCTTC
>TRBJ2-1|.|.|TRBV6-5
CASKLGHSYNEQFF
TGTGCCAGCAAACTAGGGCATTCCTACAATGAGCAGTTCTTC